Sequencing of this T cell receptor beta chain was carried out in a study of cytomegalovirus exposure and HLA in healthy donors. Findings and caveats of the study: According to a later analysis, donors in an Asian-associated ancestry cluster reportedly had fewer N-insertions than the roughly 640-donor mean. The dataset shows that most TCR sequences were rare, while some public TCRs occurred in many donors. TCR beta V- and J-gene trimming, according to a later analysis, was linked to a missense DCLRE1C variant. Presence/absence analysis assumed near-uniform sequencing depth across donors.

PCR used 60 Vbeta primers and 13 Jbeta primers. Using immunoSEQ multiplex PCR, the repertoire was profiled, and TCRdb retains in-frame clones only, with some absent. The repertoire consists of about 160,000 clones, with nearly 80% occurring once and the leading ten covering 9.5% to 10%. This clone turned up a few times. The antigen is not known. The CDR3 sequence is 15 residues long. The V gene lost 0 bases and the J gene lost 9 bases, with 15 bases spanning the gap. CDR1 LGHNA and CDR2 YNFKEQ come from the germline V gene. This clonotype originated in a man between 18 and 35 years old in good health and CMV-seropositive. V gene TRBV4-2 combines with J gene TRBJ1-5; D is uncertain. What was sequenced was PBMCs. In nucleotides, the CDR3 is TGTGCCAGCAGCCAAGAGGGTGGAGGCCCTGGGCCCCAGCATTTT. Translating it yields CASSQEGGGPGPQHF.